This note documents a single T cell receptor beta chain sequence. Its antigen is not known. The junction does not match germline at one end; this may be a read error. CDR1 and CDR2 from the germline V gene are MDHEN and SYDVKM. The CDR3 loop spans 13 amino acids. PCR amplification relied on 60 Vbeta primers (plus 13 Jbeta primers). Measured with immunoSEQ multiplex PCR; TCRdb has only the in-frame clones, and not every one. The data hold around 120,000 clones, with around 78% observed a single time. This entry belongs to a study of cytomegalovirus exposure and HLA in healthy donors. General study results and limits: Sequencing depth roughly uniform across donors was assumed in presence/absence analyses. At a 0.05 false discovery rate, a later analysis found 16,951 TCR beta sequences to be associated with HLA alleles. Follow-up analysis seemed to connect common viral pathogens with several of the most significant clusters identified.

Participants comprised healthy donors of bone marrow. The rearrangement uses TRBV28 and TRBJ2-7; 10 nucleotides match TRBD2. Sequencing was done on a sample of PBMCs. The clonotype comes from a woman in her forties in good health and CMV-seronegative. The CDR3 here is CASSPTGKREGHF. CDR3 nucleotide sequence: TGTGCCAGCAGTCCCACGGGGAAGCGGGAGGGCCACTTC.